Shown below are 26 T cell receptor beta chains from a single sample sequenced in a study of T cell responses to AZD1222 COVID-19 vaccine. Sequencing used immunoSEQ multiplex PCR; TCRdb keeps in-frame clones, though not all of them. The profile covers 160,000 or so clones, with about 90% appearing a single time and 4.4% taken by the ten largest. The sample here was peripheral blood, taken on day 0 of MenACWY control vaccination. Source of these receptors: an adult in good health.

The genes are TRBV7-3 and TRBJ2-1; perhaps TRBD2 as D (5 bases). V was cut by 6 bases and J by 2 bases, with 11 bases left in between. Germline assignment: CDR1 SGHTA and CDR2 FQGTGA. The CDR3 covers 14 residues. The CDR3 here is CASSYERTYNEQFF. Written as DNA, the CDR3 is TGTGCCAGCAGTTACGAGCGGACCTACAATGAGCAGTTCTTC.

The chain carries TRBV4-1 and TRBJ1-1; 8 nucleotides match TRBD1. Germline V gene sequence: CDR1 MGHRA, CDR2 YSYEKL. The CDR3 spans 13 residues. Germline trimming cut 6 bases from V and 7 bases from J; bases unmatched to any gene: 7. The chain's CDR3 is CASRRTGNFEAFF. CDR3 nucleotides: TGCGCCAGCAGAAGGACAGGGAACTTTGAAGCTTTCTTT.

The rearrangement links TRBV7-9 to TRBJ2-1; tentative D call: TRBD2 (6 bases). Between the trimmed V and J ends, which lost 0 bases and 3 bases, there was a span of 9 bases. Germline-derived CDR1 and CDR2 are SEHNR and FQNEAQ (reference sequence). The CDR3 extends over 15 amino acids. The CDR3 here is CASSLAGGFYNEQFF. CDR3 nucleotides: TGTGCCAGCAGCTTAGCGGGGGGATTCTACAATGAGCAGTTCTTC.

The sample holds many counts of this clone. The chain employs TRBV19 and TRBJ1-5; no definite D call. CDR1 LNHDA and CDR2 SQIVND come from the germline V gene (reference sequence). The V gene lost 3 bases and the J gene lost 3 bases, with 12 bases spanning the gap. The CDR3 runs to 15 residues. The CDR3: CASSIHRELNQPQHF. CDR3 sequence (DNA): TGTGCCAGTAGTATTCACCGGGAACTCAATCAGCCCCAGCATTTT.

The chain carries TRBV6-5 and TRBJ1-5, with D tentatively TRBD1 (5 bases). In germline, CDR1 is MNHEY, CDR2 SVGAGI. The V gene lost 10 bases and the J gene lost 0 bases, with 10 bases spanning the gap. The CDR3 totals 13 residues. The CDR3 DNA follows: TGTGCCACTGGGGGTTTTAGCAATCAGCCCCAGCATTTT. It is translated as CATGGFSNQPQHF.

The rearrangement joins TRBV7-9 to TRBJ1-2, with 8 nucleotides matching TRBD1. In germline, CDR1 is SEHNR, CDR2 FQNEAQ (reference sequence). The ends lost 1 base at V and 8 bases at J; junction bases unmatched: 6. The CDR3 is 14 amino acids. In nucleotides, the CDR3 is TGTGCCAGCAGCTTAGGGACAGGGAGAGTAGGCTACACCTTC. Translated: CASSLGTGRVGYTF.

The chain recombines TRBV28 with TRBJ2-7; a possible D gene is TRBD1 (6 bases). The V gene lost 5 bases and the J gene lost 2 bases, with 16 bases spanning the gap. CDR3 length: 15 amino acids. Germline-derived CDR1 and CDR2 are MDHEN and SYDVKM. CDR3 region: CASSVTGMPTYEQYF. In DNA, the CDR3 is TGTGCCAGCAGTGTGACAGGTATGCCGACCTACGAGCAGTACTTC. Combining the CDR3 with reference TRBV28 and TRBJ2-7 gives the whole variable domain DVKVTQSSRYLVKRTGEKVFLECVQDMDHENMFWYRQDPGLGLRLIYFSYDVKMKEKGDIPEGYSVSREKKERFSLILESASTNQTSMYLCASSVTGMPTYEQYFGPGTRLTVT.

The rearrangement links TRBV2 to TRBJ1-4; 9 nucleotides agree with TRBD1. Germline trimming cut 6 bases from V and 5 bases from J; bases unmatched to any gene: 7. The CDR3 spans 15 residues. CDR1 is SNHLY and CDR2 is FYNNEI in the germline V gene. CDR3 region: CASRAPGQGNEKLFF. CDR3 nucleotides: TGTGCCAGCAGGGCCCCCGGACAGGGGAATGAAAAACTGTTTTTT.

The chain uses TRBV23-1 and TRBJ2-5; D is uncertain. TRBV23-1 is known as an ORF, though its function is uncertain. This CDR3 has 15 residues. Trimming removed 1 base from V and 3 bases from J, with 12 bases in between. The CDR3 nucleotides read TGCGCCAGCAGTCAATTTCATGCAGGAAAAGAGACCCAGTACTTC. Encoded protein: CASSQFHAGKETQYF.

V usage is TRBV19 and J usage is TRBJ2-4, with 7 bases fitting TRBD2. Germline CDR1 reads LNHDA; CDR2 reads SQIVND (reference sequence). CDR3 length equals 14 residues. Losses at the gene ends were 6 bases for V and 0 bases for J; bases not matched to a gene: 2. The CDR3 nucleotides are TGTGCCAGTAGAAGGGAGGGAGCCAAAAACATTCAGTACTTC. Its protein product is CASRREGAKNIQYF.

The rearrangement links TRBV6-4 to TRBJ2-2; possibly TRBD1 for D (5 bases). This CDR3 has 13 residues. Trimming took 4 bases from V and 6 from J, leaving 9 bases between them. CDR1 and CDR2 (germline): MRHNA, SNTAGT. For the CDR3, the DNA is TGTGCCAGCAGTGTCAGGGATGCCGGGGAGCTGTTTTTT. Encoded protein: CASSVRDAGELFF.

The chain recombines TRBV3-1 (or the pseudogene TRBV3-2) with TRBJ2-5; 10 bases fit TRBD2. After removal of 0 bases from V and 5 bases from J, the junction contained 12 bases not matched to a gene. The CDR3 is made up of 18 amino acids. Germline V gene data show CDR1 as LGHDT and CDR2 as YNNKEL (reference sequence). The CDR3, as DNA: TGTGCCAGCAGCCAAGAATACAGGACTAGCGGCCCTGGGGAGACCCAGTACTTC. Protein product: CASSQEYRTSGPGETQYF.

V usage is TRBV21-1 and J usage is TRBJ1-6. TRBV21-1 is a known pseudogene. The CDR3 extends over 18 amino acids. CDR3 in amino acids: CASSYTLGRPLGGSPLHF. CDR3 DNA sequence: TGTGCCAGCAGTTATACCCTCGGAAGACCCTTAGGCGGCTCACCCCTCCACTTT.

The V and J genes are TRBV12-3 or TRBV12-4 and TRBJ1-2, with unresolved D. Deletions cut 2 bases from V and 6 bases from J, with 10 bases between. The CDR3 covers 13 residues. CDR3 bases: TGTGCCAGCAGTTTAACAACCTTGGATGGCTACACCTTC. Residues: CASSLTTLDGYTF.

As to this clone: One end of the junction fails to match germline, which may point to a read error. This chain connects TRBV7-7 to TRBJ2-1; TRBD2 agrees at 8 bases. Germline CDR1 SSHAT, CDR2 FNYEAQ (reference sequence). The CDR3 runs 16 residues. The CDR3 spells CASSPLAGGVDNEQFF. The CDR3, as DNA: TGTGCTAGCAGCCCCTTGGCGGGGGGAGTAGACAATGAGCAGTTCTTC.

The rearrangement uses TRBV2 and TRBJ1-1; the D is unclear. CDR1 and CDR2 from the germline V gene are SNHLY and FYNNEI. The CDR3 consists of 13 residues. The V end lost 8 bases, the J end lost 7 bases, and 17 bases lay between the germline ends. CDR3 in DNA: TGTGCCAGCGCTGAGGCCGGGAGCCATGAAGCTTTCTTT. The encoded protein is CASAEAGSHEAFF.

This chain connects TRBV10-3 to TRBJ1-1; perhaps TRBD1 as D (5 bases). The CDR3 consists of 15 residues. CDR1 and CDR2 from the germline V gene are ENHRY and SYGVKD. Trimming cost V 3 bases and J 3 bases, with 14 bases left between them. CDR3 DNA sequence: TGTGCCATCAGTGACTCGGCCGCGGGGGACACTGAAGCTTTCTTT. Its protein product is CAISDSAAGDTEAFF.

This clone was observed a single time. The chain uses TRBV7-8 and TRBJ2-7; D ambiguous. Germline loops: CDR1 SGHVS, CDR2 FQNEAQ. This CDR3 comprises 14 residues. Trimming took off 3 bases at V and 0 bases at J, with 9 bases between the two ends. In DNA, the CDR3 is TGTGCCAGCAGCTTGGTCGGGCTCTCCTACGAGCAGTACTTC. As protein: CASSLVGLSYEQYF.

V is TRBV4-2 and J is TRBJ2-1, with TRBD2 as a possible D gene (6 bases). Per the germline V gene, CDR1 is LGHNA and CDR2 is YNFKEQ. The CDR3 has 15 amino acids. V shed 1 base and J shed 2 bases, with 9 bases lying between them. CDR3 nucleotide sequence: TGTGCCAGCAGCCAAGCTAGCGTAGCCTACAATGAGCAGTTCTTC. Translating gives CASSQASVAYNEQFF.

The chain has TRBV5-8 and TRBJ2-7, with TRBD1 as a possible D gene (5 bases). CDR1 is SGHTS and CDR2 is YDEGEE in the germline V gene. The CDR3 has 10 amino acids. Deletions cut 7 bases from V and 4 bases from J, with 6 bases between. The CDR3 spells CASYRYEQYF. The CDR3 region has the DNA TGTGCCAGCTACAGGTACGAGCAGTACTTC.

V gene TRBV5-4 combines with J gene TRBJ2-3; D possibly matches TRBD1 or TRBD2 (6 bases each). V lost 3 bases, J lost 5 bases, and 13 bases lay in between. Looked up from germline, CDR1 is SGHNT and CDR2 is YYREEE (reference sequence). This CDR3 spans 14 amino acids. CDR3 bases: TGTGCCAGCAGCTCCCGGGGGCGCGGAGATACGCAGTATTTT. It yields the protein CASSSRGRGDTQYF.

This clone was observed once. The rearrangement links TRBV23-1 to TRBJ2-7; 9 bases fit TRBD1. TRBV23-1 belongs to the ORF category, with a function that is uncertain. The CDR3 consists of 15 residues. The trim removed 7 bases at V and 5 bases at J, leaving 12 bases unmatched. The CDR3 loop is CASTTPDRGRNEQYF. The CDR3 DNA reads as TGCGCCAGCACCACCCCCGACAGGGGGAGAAACGAGCAGTACTTC.

The chain links TRBV25-1 to TRBJ1-4; D not certain. Germline values: CDR1 MGHDK, CDR2 SYGVNS. Trimming removed 4 bases at V and 8 bases at J, with 8 bases between. The length of the CDR3 is 12 residues. The CDR3 nucleotides read TGTGCCAGCAGTGTATCTGGCGAAAAACTGTTTTTT. It specifies CASSVSGEKLFF.

The V gene is TRBV19, the J gene TRBJ1-3; tentative D call: TRBD1 (5 bases). Germline V lookup: CDR1 LNHDA, CDR2 SQIVND (reference sequence). The length of the CDR3 is 15 residues. V was shortened by 1 base and J by 3 bases, with 10 bases between the two germline ends. This CDR3 reads CASSIARELGNTIYF. CDR3 nucleotide sequence: TGTGCCAGTAGTATAGCCAGGGAGCTTGGAAACACCATATATTTT.

This clone was seen a single time. This chain links TRBV5-1 with TRBJ2-3; the D is unclear. This CDR3 is 16 amino acids long. The ends were cut back, 7 bases at V and 1 base at J, with 19 bases in the middle. In germline, CDR1 is SGHRS, CDR2 YFSETQ. For the CDR3, the DNA is TGCGCCAGCGCTACCACCTTCTTCCAAGGCACAGATACGCAGTATTTT. This translates into CASATTFFQGTDTQYF.

This rearrangement joins TRBV5-1 to TRBJ2-2; the match to TRBD1 covers 7 bases. The germline CDR1 and CDR2 sequences are SGHRS and YFSETQ. CDR3 size: 16 residues. Trimming cost V 3 bases and J 0 bases; bases outside gene matches: 5. The CDR3 DNA follows: TGCGCCAGCAGCTGGGGACAGTTGTCGAACACCGGGGAGCTGTTTTTT. Translating gives CASSWGQLSNTGELFF.